The sequence of this T cell receptor beta chain was determined in a study of blood T cells in healthy people across ages. Findings and limits, study-wide: There were more naive CD4+ cells and higher diversity in long-lived donors than in aged donors. TCR beta diversity, measured per million T cells, fell in a roughly linear way with age.

The CDR3 spans 14 residues. The junction had 10 bases not matched to a gene; V was cut back by 5 bases and J by 5 bases. Germline V gene sequence: CDR1 DFQATT, CDR2 SNEGSKA (reference sequence). Next came a second PCR, run for about 6 to 12 cycles, which used a sample-barcoded 5' primer along with a J-beta primer mix. With 12 random nucleotides, a template-switch adaptor tagged each individual cDNA molecule. From the 5' RACE reads, TCRdb called clonotypes with MiXCR, one entry per CDR3 protein. The sample holds around 940,000 distinct CDR3 sequences; roughly half are singletons and the top ten take about a fifth. Points on this clonotype: The antigen remains unidentified.

The sample comprised blood. V gene TRBV20-1 combines with J gene TRBJ2-5; 8 bases are a match to TRBD2. The origin of this receptor is a woman aged 60-70 years in good health. The CDR3 here is CSASGTRTGETQYF. In DNA, the CDR3 is TGCAGTGCTTCCGGGACTAGGACTGGGGAGACCCAGTACTTC.